These 11 T cell receptor beta chains were sequenced from one sample in a study of cytomegalovirus exposure and HLA in healthy donors. PCR primers comprised 60 Vbeta and 13 Jbeta primers. TCRdb's table, derived via immunoSEQ multiplex PCR, lists solely in-frame clones and lacks some. The repertoire consists of roughly 190,000 clones, with around 78% occurring once and the leading ten covering around 1.9%. The sequencing sample was made of PBMCs. These receptor sequences come from a woman between 25 and 40 years old in good health and CMV-seropositive.

The chain combines TRBV30 with TRBJ1-5, with D hard to call. The CDR3 contains 14 residues. CDR1 is GTSNPN and CDR2 is SVGIG in the germline V gene (reference sequence). V lost 1 base and J lost 2, with 9 bases in between. CDR3 residues: CAWSELGRNQPQHF. The CDR3 nucleotides read TGTGCCTGGAGTGAGTTGGGCCGCAATCAGCCCCAGCATTTT.

The chain has TRBV18 and TRBJ2-3; no clear D. This CDR3 comprises 13 residues. CDR1 and CDR2 from the germline V gene are KGHSH and LQKENI. V gave up 3 bases and J gave up 5 bases, with 9 bases separating them. DNA for the CDR3: TGTGCCAGCTCACCTCCTACGAGAGATACGCAGTATTTT. This sequence encodes CASSPPTRDTQYF.

This chain links TRBV2 with TRBJ1-5; D uncertain. Per germline, CDR1 SNHLY and CDR2 FYNNEI. There are 14 residues in the CDR3. The V gene lost 2 bases and the J gene lost 0 bases, with 5 bases spanning the gap. The CDR3, as DNA: TGTGCCAGCAGTGAATTCCATAGCAATCAGCCCCAGCATTTT. It is translated as CASSEFHSNQPQHF. The whole variable domain, remainder taken from reference TRBV2 and TRBJ1-5, is EPEVTQTPSHQVTQMGQEVILRCVPISNHLYFYWYRQILGQKVEFLVSFYNNEISEKSEIFDDQFSVERPDGSNFTLKIRSTKLEDSAMYFCASSEFHSNQPQHFGDGTRLSIL.

This chain joins TRBV7-6 and TRBJ2-1; 10 nucleotides agree with TRBD2. Germline V gene sequence: CDR1 SGHVS, CDR2 FNYEAQ. Trimming cost V 5 bases and J 0 bases; bases outside gene matches: 7. The CDR3 extends over 17 amino acids. The CDR3 sequence is CASSPTGTSASYNEQFF. For the CDR3, the DNA is TGTGCCAGCAGCCCTACCGGGACTAGCGCCTCCTACAATGAGCAGTTCTTC.

The chain combines TRBV5-6 with TRBJ1-4; D might be TRBD1 (5 bases). CDR3 size: 16 residues. Trimming removed 1 base at V and 5 bases at J, with 15 bases between. Germline-derived CDR1 and CDR2 are SGHDT and YYEEEE. CDR3: CASSLFNPGPNEKLFF. The CDR3 coding sequence is TGTGCCAGCAGCTTGTTTAACCCAGGGCCGAATGAAAAACTGTTTTTT.

The chain has TRBV19 and TRBJ1-3, with D possibly being TRBD1 (5 bases). The CDR3 is made up of 14 amino acids. Germline CDR1 LNHDA, CDR2 SQIVND (reference sequence). The germline V and J ends were trimmed by 5 bases and 0 bases, with 8 bases remaining between them. The chain's CDR3 is CASSDRPSGNTIYF. The DNA of the CDR3 is TGTGCCAGTAGTGACAGACCCTCTGGAAACACCATATATTTT.

V usage is TRBV21-1 and J usage is TRBJ1-6; the D segment call TRBD1 is taken from the table without a DNA check. TRBV21-1 is a known pseudogene. The CDR3 runs 20 residues. This CDR3 reads CASSKYRQKNLSSYNSPLHF. The DNA of the CDR3 is TGTGCCAGCAGCAAATATCGACAGAAAAACTTAAGCTCCTATAATTCACCCCTCCACTTT.

This chain joins TRBV19 and TRBJ1-2; D is unresolved. The V end lost 3 bases, the J end lost 7 bases, and 18 bases lay between the germline ends. The length of the CDR3 is 15 residues. Germline CDR1 and CDR2: LNHDA and SQIVND (reference sequence). CDR3 amino acids: CASSIEGGRYFGYTF. The CDR3 coding sequence is TGTGCCAGTAGTATCGAAGGAGGCAGATACTTTGGCTACACCTTC.

The chain employs TRBV7-2 and TRBJ2-3; D is possibly TRBD2 (5 bases). Trimming removed 0 bases from V and 4 bases from J, with 14 bases in between. Germline values: CDR1 SGHTA, CDR2 FQGNSA. CDR3 length: 16 residues. The CDR3 loop is CASSLALPSTADTQYF. CDR3 bases: TGTGCCAGCAGCTTAGCGCTCCCTAGCACGGCAGATACGCAGTATTTT.

This sequence joins TRBV7-2 and TRBJ2-5; 8 nucleotides agree with TRBD2. Germline lookup yields CDR1 SGHTA and CDR2 FQGNSA. The CDR3 sequence is 14 residues long. V trimming: 2 bases; J trimming: 7 bases; junction bases outside the gene matches: 6. The chain's CDR3 is CASSLRRGDGTQYF. The CDR3 nucleotides are TGTGCCAGCAGCTTAAGGCGGGGGGATGGGACCCAGTACTTC. The full variable domain, its missing parts supplied by reference TRBV7-2 and TRBJ2-5, is GAGVSQSPSNKVTEKGKDVELRCDPISGHTALYWYRQSLGQGLEFLIYFQGNSAPDKSGLPSDRFSAERTGGSVSTLTIQRTQQEDSAVYLCASSLRRGDGTQYFGPGTRLLVL.

The DNA for the CDR3 is TGTGCCTGGAGTGTACCCTTCCTAGCGCAAGAGACCCAGTACTTC. Translating it yields CAWSVPFLAQETQYF. The chain combines TRBV30 with TRBJ2-5, with a weak D call TRBD2 (6 bases). V was clipped by 0 bases and J by 2 bases, with 13 bases between them. Germline-derived CDR1 and CDR2 are GTSNPN and SVGIG (reference sequence). This CDR3 has 15 residues.